This TCR beta chain was captured in a study of metastatic and nonmetastatic thyroid tumors (dated by TCRdb to about 2020). Context from the whole study: Repertoires from peripheral blood and from tumor or nodule tissue samples of malignant and benign thyroid patients were compared.

From a lookup of the germline V gene, CDR1 and CDR2 are WSHSY and SAAADI. V is cut by 3 bases and J by 8 bases, and the space between the germline ends is 13 bases. From its cysteine to its phenylalanine, the CDR3 spans 14 amino acids. Only CDR3 DNA is held: 42 bases, read in frame from base 1. This clone was counted at least ten times. The target of this receptor is not known. Per-nucleotide qualities are absent, and no much larger clonotype sits a single base away. The research as a whole found: In both blood and tumor samples, malignant tumors were reported to have significantly higher TCR beta diversity than benign nodules.

The library was built by means of PCR. Sequenced on an Illumina HiSeq 4000. The TCR beta-chain CDR3 region of each patient was profiled by high-throughput sequencing. For the original study's pipeline: A classifier to discriminate distant-metastatic papillary thyroid cancer patients was built from CDR3 differences across clinicopathological groups. The Shannon index was used to measure repertoire diversity, and the Morisita-Horn index was used to measure how similar tumor and blood repertoires were. TCRdb itself trimmed the public reads at Q25 with fastp, ran MiXCR and retained productive beta chains. The V and J calls reflect TCRdb's pipeline rather than the authors' work. For this sample the table gives 9,000 to 10,000 clones, of which roughly 9.8% were detected only once. The biggest ten clones account for around 7.1% of the sample. None of the patients had been given any treatment before thyroid surgery. Using T-cell receptor beta sequencing, the study looked back at clinical samples from patients collected from about 2011 to 2019.

The source material was tumor tissue. The receptor comes from a female donor with papillary thyroid cancer or a benign thyroid nodule (not recorded which). Some clones in this sample may be carry-over from other donors' samples. The chain uses TRBV10-2 and TRBJ1-4, with no reliable assignment of the D segment. The CDR3 reads CASSEGSFGEKLFF. The nucleotides read TGCGCCAGCAGTGAAGGGTCCTTCGGAGAAAAACTGTTTTTT.